A selection of T cell receptor beta chains follows, all from one sample in a study of T cell responses to AZD1222 COVID-19 vaccine. Sequenced by immunoSEQ multiplex PCR; TCRdb stores in-frame clones only, minus some. The sample has about 120,000 clones, 70% to 90% seen once. The sequences come from peripheral blood, collected 28 days after the second AZD1222 dose. The receptors here all came from an adult who received the AZD1222 COVID-19 vaccine. Both conserved end residues are part of each CDR3. The D gene is left open where the match is weak. Size values are once, few and many counts, or a class for expanded clones, and some rows have none.

D gene	J gene	V gene	clone size	CDR3 protein	CDR3 DNA
-	TRBJ2-7	TRBV4-3	-	CASSQDGNSYEQYF	TGCGCCAGCAGCCAAGATGGCAATTCTTACGAGCAGTACTTC
-	TRBJ2-1	TRBV28	-	CASSLGGSYNEQFF	TGTGCCAGCAGTTTAGGGGGAAGCTACAATGAGCAGTTCTTC
-	TRBJ1-1	TRBV7-2	-	CASSLYGFGTEAFF	TGTGCCAGCAGCTTATACGGGTTTGGGACTGAAGCTTTCTTT
TRBD1	TRBJ2-2	TRBV9	-	CASKRTGQGAGELFF	TGTGCCAGCAAGAGAACGGGACAGGGGGCCGGGGAGCTGTTTTTT
-	TRBJ1-3	TRBV7-2	-	CASTLYELSGNTIYF	TGTGCCAGCACCCTCTATGAGCTTTCCGGAAACACCATATATTTT
-	TRBJ1-1	TRBV3-1/TRBV3-2	-	CASAVWGADTEAFF	TGTGCCAGTGCGGTCTGGGGGGCGGACACTGAAGCTTTCTTT
TRBD1	TRBJ2-4	TRBV19	-	CASSTTSTGVREKAKNIQYF	TGTGCCAGTAGTACTACCTCGACAGGGGTTCGGGAAAAAGCCAAAAACATTCAGTACTTC
-	TRBJ1-1	TRBV12-5	-	CASGFGQYGTEAFF	TGTGCTAGTGGTTTCGGACAATACGGCACTGAAGCTTTCTTT
TRBD2	TRBJ2-7	TRBV27	-	CASSISGGTSYEQYF	TGTGCCAGCAGCATTAGCGGGGGGACTTCCTACGAGCAGTACTTC
-	TRBJ2-5	TRBV4-3	-	CASSQDPGPRETQYF	TGCGCCAGCAGCCAAGACCCCGGGCCCCGGGAGACCCAGTACTTC
-	TRBJ2-5	TRBV12-3/TRBV12-4	-	CASILFRMEYF	TGTGCCAGCATCCTTTTCCGGATGGAGTACTTC
-	TRBJ1-4	TRBV3-1/TRBV3-2	-	CASSQGAQINEKLFF	TGTGCCAGCAGCCAAGGGGCACAAATAAATGAAAAACTGTTTTTT
TRBD2	TRBJ2-1	TRBV19	-	CASKRTSGVYNEQFF	TGTGCCAGTAAGAGGACTAGCGGCGTCTACAATGAGCAGTTCTTC
-	TRBJ2-7	TRBV28	few	CASSLEGRTPYEQYF	TGTGCCAGCAGCCTCGAGGGTAGAACCCCCTACGAGCAGTACTTC
-	TRBJ1-1	TRBV12-3/TRBV12-4	-	CASSLPPAPAFF	TGTGCCAGCAGTTTGCCCCCCGCGCCAGCTTTCTTT
-	TRBJ1-5	TRBV7-2	-	CASRSGIGNQPQHF	TGTGCCAGCAGATCAGGGATCGGGAATCAGCCCCAGCATTTT
-	TRBJ2-5	TRBV2	-	CASSPGGWLGNQETQYF	TGTGCCAGCAGTCCAGGAGGATGGTTAGGGAACCAAGAGACCCAGTACTTC
-	TRBJ2-7	TRBV24-1	-	CATSVRGGMEQYF	TGTGCCACCAGTGTGAGGGGGGGTATGGAGCAGTACTTC
-	TRBJ1-3	TRBV9	-	CASSVADGSSSGNTIYF	TGTGCCAGCAGCGTAGCAGACGGGTCGAGCTCTGGAAACACCATATATTTT
-	TRBJ2-7	TRBV6-2/TRBV6-3	many	CASSFIVWVGEQYF	TGTGCCAGCAGTTTCATAGTCTGGGTCGGTGAGCAGTACTTC
-	TRBJ2-3	TRBV9	once	CASSGKVSAVSTDTQYF	TGTGCCAGCAGCGGCAAAGTGTCTGCTGTAAGCACAGATACGCAGTATTTT
TRBD1	TRBJ1-4	TRBV10-2	-	CASSRGQGDEKLFF	TGCGCCAGCAGTAGGGGACAGGGAGATGAAAAACTGTTTTTT
TRBD2	TRBJ2-2	TRBV7-2	-	CASSPGRTDAGELFF	TGTGCCAGCAGCCCCGGGAGGACGGACGCCGGGGAGCTGTTTTTT
TRBD1	TRBJ1-2	TRBV6-5	-	CASSYSTGGFYGYTF	TGTGCCAGCAGTTACTCGACAGGGGGCTTCTATGGCTACACCTTC
TRBD2	TRBJ2-4	TRBV6-5	-	CASDLAGKNIQYF	TGTGCCAGCGATCTAGCGGGCAAAAACATTCAGTACTTC
-	TRBJ2-7	TRBV5-6	-	CASSLGQEALEQYF	TGTGCCAGCAGCTTGGGACAGGAGGCTCTCGAGCAGTACTTC
-	TRBJ1-2	TRBV6-5	-	CASSYGPDGGYTF	TGTGCCAGCAGTTACGGACCCGATGGGGGCTACACCTTC
TRBD2	TRBJ2-1	TRBV29-1	few	CSVPTSASSYNEQFF	TGCAGCGTTCCGACTAGCGCGAGCTCCTACAATGAGCAGTTCTTC
TRBD2	TRBJ2-7	TRBV7-2	once	CASSLRGAGAYEQYF	TGTGCCAGCAGCTTAAGGGGAGCGGGAGCCTACGAGCAGTACTTC
-	TRBJ1-1	TRBV10-3	-	CAIGPEAEAFF	TGTGCCATCGGACCAGAAGCTGAAGCTTTCTTT
-	TRBJ1-3	TRBV7-7	-	CASSSGFGNTIYF	TGTGCCAGCAGCTCTGGTTTTGGAAACACCATATATTTT
TRBD1	TRBJ1-2	TRBV5-1	many	CASSFASGQGGGYTF	TGCGCCAGCAGCTTCGCCTCAGGACAGGGAGGCGGCTACACCTTC